This passage covers 7 T cell receptor beta chains from one sample sequenced in a study of blood T cell repertoires in COVID-19. TCRdb's copy holds only in-frame clones and misses some; the assay was immunoSEQ multiplex PCR. The table records roughly 450,000 clones, 90% of them present only once. The sequenced sample was PBMCs or T cells enriched from blood (not recorded which). These receptors all come from a man aged 18 to 30 who had recovered from COVID-19.

V and J are TRBV11-3 and TRBJ2-3; a possible D gene is TRBD2 (6 bases). Per the germline V gene, CDR1 is SGHNT and CDR2 is YENEEA. The germline V and J ends were trimmed by 3 bases and 9 bases, with 19 bases remaining between them. The CDR3 is 15 amino acids. The CDR3 spells CASSLGGAAEGTQYF. CDR3 in DNA: TGTGCCAGCAGCTTGGGCGGGGCCGCGGAGGGGACGCAGTATTTT.

This clone was seen a handful of times. This chain uses TRBV10-2 with TRBJ1-2; D is uncertain. Germline CDR1 WSHSY, CDR2 SAAADI. The CDR3 totals 13 residues. Trimming took 5 bases from V and 0 from J, leaving 7 bases between them. CDR3 in amino acids: CASSNTANYGYTF. CDR3 bases: TGCGCCAGCAGTAACACAGCTAACTATGGCTACACCTTC.

The chain links TRBV7-2 to TRBJ1-6; D is perhaps TRBD1 (6 bases). CDR3 length: 16 residues. The germline CDR1 and CDR2 sequences are SGHTA and FQGNSA. The V and J ends lost 3 bases and 4 bases respectively, with 13 bases between them. The CDR3 sequence: CASSFSRGSYNSPLHF. CDR3 bases: TGTGCCAGCAGCTTCTCCAGGGGTTCATATAATTCACCCCTCCACTTT.

CDR3 nucleotide sequence: TGTGCCAGCAGTGGTTACAACCAAGAGACCCAGTACTTC. This gives the protein CASSGYNQETQYF. This chain uses TRBV2 with TRBJ2-5; D not certain. CDR3 length: 13 amino acids. The germline V and J ends were trimmed by 4 bases and 0 bases, with 6 bases remaining between them. Germline V gives CDR1 SNHLY, CDR2 FYNNEI. Supplemented by reference TRBV2 and TRBJ2-5, the full variable domain reads EPEVTQTPSHQVTQMGQEVILRCVPISNHLYFYWYRQILGQKVEFLVSFYNNEISEKSEIFDDQFSVERPDGSNFTLKIRSTKLEDSAMYFCASSGYNQETQYFGPGTRLLVL.

The rearrangement uses TRBV11-2 and TRBJ2-1; tentative D call: TRBD2 (6 bases). The CDR3 is 15 residues long. The germline V gene encodes CDR1 SGHAT and CDR2 FQNNGV. The V gene lost 4 bases and the J gene lost 5 bases, with 15 bases spanning the gap. CDR3 loop: CASSSLAGENNEQFF. The CDR3 nucleotides are TGTGCCAGCAGCTCACTAGCAGGAGAGAACAATGAGCAGTTCTTC.

This chain uses TRBV3-1 (or the pseudogene TRBV3-2) with TRBJ1-4; TRBD1 aligns across 7 bases. V was pared by 1 base and J by 7 bases, with 18 bases of the junction left unmatched. The CDR3 spans 19 residues. Per the germline V gene, CDR1 is LGHDT and CDR2 is YNNKEL (reference sequence). The CDR3 DNA is TGTGCCAGCAGCCAAGCTTCCAGGGGAGGCCCGCCAGGGGGTGAAAAACTGTTTTTT. It codes for CASSQASRGGPPGGEKLFF.

This rearrangement joins TRBV28 to TRBJ1-5, with D possibly matching TRBD1 (5 bases). The CDR3 is 12 residues long. V was clipped by 6 bases and J by 5 bases, with 8 bases between them. Germline V CDR1 and CDR2: MDHEN, SYDVKM. The CDR3 DNA reads as TGTGCCAGCAGGACAGACTATCAGCCCCAGCATTTT. This gives the protein CASRTDYQPQHF. Based on the CDR3 plus reference TRBV28 and TRBJ1-5, the full variable domain is DVKVTQSSRYLVKRTGEKVFLECVQDMDHENMFWYRQDPGLGLRLIYFSYDVKMKEKGDIPEGYSVSREKKERFSLILESASTNQTSMYLCASRTDYQPQHFGDGTRLSIL.